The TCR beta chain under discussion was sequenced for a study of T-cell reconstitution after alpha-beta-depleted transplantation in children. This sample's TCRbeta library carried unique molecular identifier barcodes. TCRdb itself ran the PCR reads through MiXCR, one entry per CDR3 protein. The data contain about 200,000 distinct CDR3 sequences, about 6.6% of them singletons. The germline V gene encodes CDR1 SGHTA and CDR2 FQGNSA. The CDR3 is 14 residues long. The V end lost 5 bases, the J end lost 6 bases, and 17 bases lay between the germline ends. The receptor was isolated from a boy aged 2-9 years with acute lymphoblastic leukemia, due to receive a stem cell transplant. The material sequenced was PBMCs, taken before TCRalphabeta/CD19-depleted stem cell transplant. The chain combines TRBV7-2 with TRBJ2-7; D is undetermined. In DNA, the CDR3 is TGTGCCAGCAGCCCCGTGTTAAGTAAGGGCGAGCAGTACTTC. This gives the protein CASSPVLSKGEQYF.